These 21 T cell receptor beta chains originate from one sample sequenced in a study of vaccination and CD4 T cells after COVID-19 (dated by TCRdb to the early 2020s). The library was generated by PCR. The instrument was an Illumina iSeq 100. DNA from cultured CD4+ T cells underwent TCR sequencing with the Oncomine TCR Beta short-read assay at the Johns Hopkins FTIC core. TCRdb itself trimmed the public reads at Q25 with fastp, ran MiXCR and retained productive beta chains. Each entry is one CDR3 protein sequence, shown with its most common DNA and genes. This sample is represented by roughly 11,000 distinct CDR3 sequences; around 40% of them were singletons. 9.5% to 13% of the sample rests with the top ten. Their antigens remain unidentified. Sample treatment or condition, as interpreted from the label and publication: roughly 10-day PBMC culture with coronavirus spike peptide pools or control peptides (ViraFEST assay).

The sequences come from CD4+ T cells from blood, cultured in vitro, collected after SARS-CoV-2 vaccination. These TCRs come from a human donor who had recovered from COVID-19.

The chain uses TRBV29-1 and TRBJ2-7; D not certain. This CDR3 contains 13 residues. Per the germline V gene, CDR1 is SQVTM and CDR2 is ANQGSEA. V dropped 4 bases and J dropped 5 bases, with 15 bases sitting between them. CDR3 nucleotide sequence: TGCAGCGTTGCCCGGCAGTCCCGGGACGAGCAGTACTTC. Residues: CSVARQSRDEQYF.

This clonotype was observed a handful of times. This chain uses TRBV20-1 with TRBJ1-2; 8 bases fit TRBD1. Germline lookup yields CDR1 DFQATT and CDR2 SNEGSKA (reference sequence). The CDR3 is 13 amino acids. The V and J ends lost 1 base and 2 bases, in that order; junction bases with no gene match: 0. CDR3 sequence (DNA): TGCAGTGCTAGAGGGGACAGGAACTATGGCTACACCTTC. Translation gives CSARGDRNYGYTF.

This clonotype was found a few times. The CDR3: CASVQGTTSNQPQHF. CDR3 nucleotide sequence: TGTGCCAGCGTACAGGGGACCACTAGCAATCAGCCCCAGCATTTT. The chain couples TRBV19 to TRBJ1-5; 7 positions match TRBD1. CDR1 and CDR2 from the germline V gene are LNHDA and SQIVND (reference sequence). V lost 9 bases, J lost 0 bases, and 8 bases stayed unmatched. This CDR3 comprises 15 residues.

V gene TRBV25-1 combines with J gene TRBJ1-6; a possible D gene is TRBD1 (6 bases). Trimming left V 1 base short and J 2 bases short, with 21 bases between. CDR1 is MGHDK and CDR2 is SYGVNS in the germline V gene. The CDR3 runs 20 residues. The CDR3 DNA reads TGTGCCAGCAGTGAATTGGAAACAGGGCCCTCGAGCGCCTATAATTCACCCCTCCACTTT. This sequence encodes CASSELETGPSSAYNSPLHF.

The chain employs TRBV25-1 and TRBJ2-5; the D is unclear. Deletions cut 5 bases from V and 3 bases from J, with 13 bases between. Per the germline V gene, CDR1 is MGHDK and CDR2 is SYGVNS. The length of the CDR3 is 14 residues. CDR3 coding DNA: TGTGCCAGCAGTCTCTCCAACCTCAAAGAGACCCAGTACTTC. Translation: CASSLSNLKETQYF. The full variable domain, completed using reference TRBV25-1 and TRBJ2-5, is EADIYQTPRYLVIGTGKKITLECSQTMGHDKMYWYQQDPGMELHLIHYSYGVNSTEKGDLSSESTVSRIRTEHFPLTLESARPSHTSQYLCASSLSNLKETQYFGPGTRLLVL.

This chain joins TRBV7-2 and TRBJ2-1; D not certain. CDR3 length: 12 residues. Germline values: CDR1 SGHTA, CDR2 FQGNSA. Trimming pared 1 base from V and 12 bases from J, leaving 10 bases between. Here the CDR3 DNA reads TGTGCCAGCAGCTTAGTGTCTCTTACGCAGTTCTTC. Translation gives CASSLVSLTQFF.

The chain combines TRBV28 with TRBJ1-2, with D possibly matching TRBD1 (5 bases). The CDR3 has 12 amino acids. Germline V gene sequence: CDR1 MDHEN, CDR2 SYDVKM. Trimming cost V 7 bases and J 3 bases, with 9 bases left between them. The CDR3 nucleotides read TGTGCCAGCATAGGGGCCTACTATGGCTACACCTTC. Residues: CASIGAYYGYTF.

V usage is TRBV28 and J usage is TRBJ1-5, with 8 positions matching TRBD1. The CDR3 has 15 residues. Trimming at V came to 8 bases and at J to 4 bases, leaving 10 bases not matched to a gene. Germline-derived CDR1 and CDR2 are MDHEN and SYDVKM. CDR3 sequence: CASRAGGVWNQPQHF. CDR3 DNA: TGTGCCAGCCGCGCAGGGGGCGTATGGAATCAGCCCCAGCATTTT.

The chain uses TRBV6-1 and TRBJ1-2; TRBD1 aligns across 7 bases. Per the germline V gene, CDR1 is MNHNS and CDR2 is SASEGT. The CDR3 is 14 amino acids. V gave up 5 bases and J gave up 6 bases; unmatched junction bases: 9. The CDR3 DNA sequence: TGTGCCAGCAGTCCAAGGACAGGTCCGGATGGCTACACCTTC. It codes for CASSPRTGPDGYTF.

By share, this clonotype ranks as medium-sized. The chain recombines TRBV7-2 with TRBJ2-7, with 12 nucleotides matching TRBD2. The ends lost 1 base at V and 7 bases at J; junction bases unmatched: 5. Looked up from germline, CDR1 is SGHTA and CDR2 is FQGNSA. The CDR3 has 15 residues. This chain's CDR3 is CASSLDGLAGREQYF. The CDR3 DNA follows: TGTGCCAGCAGCTTAGATGGACTAGCGGGACGGGAGCAGTACTTC. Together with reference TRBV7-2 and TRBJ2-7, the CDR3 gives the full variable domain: GAGVSQSPSNKVTEKGKDVELRCDPISGHTALYWYRQSLGQGLEFLIYFQGNSAPDKSGLPSDRFSAERTGGSVSTLTIQRTQQEDSAVYLCASSLDGLAGREQYFGPGTRLTVT.

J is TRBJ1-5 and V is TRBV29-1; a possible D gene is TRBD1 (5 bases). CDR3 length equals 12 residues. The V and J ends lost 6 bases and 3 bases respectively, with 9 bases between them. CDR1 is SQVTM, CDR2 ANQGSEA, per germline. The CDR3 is CSVGDLNQPQHF. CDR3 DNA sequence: TGCAGCGTGGGGGACCTCAATCAGCCCCAGCATTTT. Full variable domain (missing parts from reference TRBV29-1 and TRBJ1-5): SAVISQKPSRDICQRGTSLTIQCQVDSQVTMMFWYRQQPGQSLTLIATANQGSEATYESGFVIDKFPISRPNLTFSTLTVSNMSPEDSSIYLCSVGDLNQPQHFGDGTRLSIL.

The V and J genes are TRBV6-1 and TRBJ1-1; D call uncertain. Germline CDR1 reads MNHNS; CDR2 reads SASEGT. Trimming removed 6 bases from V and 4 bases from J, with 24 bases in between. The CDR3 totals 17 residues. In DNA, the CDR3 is TGTGCCAGCAGCCTACTCGCGTCTCACCCCGGAGGCACTGAAGCTTTCTTT. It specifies CASSLLASHPGGTEAFF.

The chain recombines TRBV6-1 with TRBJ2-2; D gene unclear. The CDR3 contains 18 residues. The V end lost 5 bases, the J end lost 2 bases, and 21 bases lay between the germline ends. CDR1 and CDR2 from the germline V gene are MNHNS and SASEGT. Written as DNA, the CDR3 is TGTGCCAGCAGTCACCCCCGGGTCGCGTACCAAAACACCGGGGAGCTGTTTTTT. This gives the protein CASSHPRVAYQNTGELFF.

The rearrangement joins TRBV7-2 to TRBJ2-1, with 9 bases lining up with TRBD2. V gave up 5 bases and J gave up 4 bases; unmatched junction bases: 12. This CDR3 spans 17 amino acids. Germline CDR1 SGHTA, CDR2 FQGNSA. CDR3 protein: CASSPSQAGGIYNEQFF. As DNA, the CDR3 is TGTGCCAGCAGCCCCAGTCAAGCGGGAGGAATATACAATGAGCAGTTCTTC. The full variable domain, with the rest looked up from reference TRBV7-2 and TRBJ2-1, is GAGVSQSPSNKVTEKGKDVELRCDPISGHTALYWYRQSLGQGLEFLIYFQGNSAPDKSGLPSDRFSAERTGGSVSTLTIQRTQQEDSAVYLCASSPSQAGGIYNEQFFGPGTRLTVL.

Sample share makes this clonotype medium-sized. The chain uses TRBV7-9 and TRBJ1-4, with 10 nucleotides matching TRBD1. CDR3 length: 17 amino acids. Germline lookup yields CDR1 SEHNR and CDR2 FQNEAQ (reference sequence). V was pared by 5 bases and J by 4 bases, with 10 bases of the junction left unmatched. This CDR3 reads CASSIGTGAAGNEKLFF. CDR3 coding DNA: TGTGCCAGCAGCATAGGGACAGGGGCGGCGGGTAATGAAAAACTGTTTTTT.

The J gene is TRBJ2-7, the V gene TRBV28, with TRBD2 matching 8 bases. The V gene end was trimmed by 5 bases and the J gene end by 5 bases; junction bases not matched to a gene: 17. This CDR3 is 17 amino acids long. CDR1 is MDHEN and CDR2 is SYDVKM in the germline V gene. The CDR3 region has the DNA TGTGCCAGCAGTCCCAATCGGGGGGGGGTTGGGTCCCACGAGCAGTACTTC. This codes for CASSPNRGGVGSHEQYF.

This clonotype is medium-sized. The CDR3 region has the DNA TGCAGCGCCAGAAGCGGTGACAGGGCAACTTATGGCTACACCTTC. Translated: CSARSGDRATYGYTF. The rearrangement uses TRBV29-1 and TRBJ1-2; 7 bases map to TRBD1. V lost 7 bases, J lost 5 bases, and 16 bases stayed unmatched. Germline lookup yields CDR1 SQVTM and CDR2 ANQGSEA. This CDR3 contains 15 residues.

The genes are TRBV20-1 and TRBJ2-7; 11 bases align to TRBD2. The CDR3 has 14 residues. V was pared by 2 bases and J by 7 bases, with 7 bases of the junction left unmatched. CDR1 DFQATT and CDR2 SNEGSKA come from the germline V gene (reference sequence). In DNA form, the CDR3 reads TGCAGTGCTAGATTTAGCGGGAGGGCATGGGAGCAGTACTTC. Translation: CSARFSGRAWEQYF.

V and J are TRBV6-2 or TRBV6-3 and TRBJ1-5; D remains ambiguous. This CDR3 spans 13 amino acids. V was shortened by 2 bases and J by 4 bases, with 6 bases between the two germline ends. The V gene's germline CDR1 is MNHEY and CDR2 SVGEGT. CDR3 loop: CASSYSWNQPQHF. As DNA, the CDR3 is TGTGCCAGCAGTTACAGTTGGAATCAGCCCCAGCATTTT.

CDR3 amino acids: CASRGQGNSPLHF. CDR3 bases: TGTGCCAGCAGGGGACAGGGGAATTCACCCCTCCACTTT. V gene TRBV28 combines with J gene TRBJ1-6, with 10 nucleotides matching TRBD1. J gave up 7 bases and V 6 bases, and 0 bases lay outside the gene matches. This CDR3 has 13 amino acids. Germline assignment: CDR1 MDHEN and CDR2 SYDVKM.

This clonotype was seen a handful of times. CDR3 DNA: TGTGCCAGCAGTTTACCCACAGGGAGGGGCTACACCTTC. Amino acid sequence: CASSLPTGRGYTF. The genes are TRBV27 and TRBJ1-2, with D possibly being TRBD1 (6 bases). CDR3 size: 13 residues. Trimming shortened V by 2 bases and J by 8 bases, and 12 bases separated the two germline ends. Germline V gives CDR1 MNHEY, CDR2 SMNVEV (reference sequence).